This TCR beta chain came from a study of cytomegalovirus exposure and HLA in healthy donors. Study results and limitations: TCR beta chain V- and J-gene trimming was linked, in a later analysis, to a missense variant in DCLRE1C.

60 Vbeta and 13 Jbeta primers were used in PCR. Assay: immunoSEQ multiplex PCR; the TCRdb copy retains only in-frame clones and omits some. The sample has 210,000 or so clones; over 75% are singletons. The CDR3 is made up of 13 amino acids. V was pared by 7 bases and J by 1 base, with 10 bases between. CDR1 and CDR2 (germline): SQVTM, ANQGSEA. Note on this clone: Antigen unknown.

V gene TRBV29-1 combines with J gene TRBJ2-2, with D possibly TRBD1 on 5 matching bases. The TCR was taken from a boy aged 5 to 17 in good health and CMV-seronegative. Sequencing was carried out using PBMCs. This CDR3 is CSAGKGNTGELFF. The CDR3 DNA sequence: TGCAGCGCAGGGAAGGGGAACACCGGGGAGCTGTTTTTT.